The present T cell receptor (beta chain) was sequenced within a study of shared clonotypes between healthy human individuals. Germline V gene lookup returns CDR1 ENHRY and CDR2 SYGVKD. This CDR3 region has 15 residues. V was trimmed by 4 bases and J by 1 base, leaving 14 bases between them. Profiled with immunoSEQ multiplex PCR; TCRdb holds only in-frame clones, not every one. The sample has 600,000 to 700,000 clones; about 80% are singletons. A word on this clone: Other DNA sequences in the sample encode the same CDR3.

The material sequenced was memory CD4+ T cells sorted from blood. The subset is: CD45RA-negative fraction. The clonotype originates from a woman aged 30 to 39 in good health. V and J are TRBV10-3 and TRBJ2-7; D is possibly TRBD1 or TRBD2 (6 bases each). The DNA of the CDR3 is TGTGCCATCAGTGGTGGGGGGACAACTTCCTACGAGCAGTACTTC. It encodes CAISGGGTTSYEQYF.